Below, 29 T cell receptor beta chains from the same sample are listed, as sequenced in a study of human T cells and chemical hapten exposure. The time point is: pre-sensitization, week 0. Treatment: therapeutic diphenylcyclopropenone sensitization with weekly scalp DPC. TCRdb recomputed calls from the RACE reads with MiXCR, one row per CDR3 protein. The table has under 95,000 distinct CDR3 sequences, 8.5% seen once. Sequencing was performed on whole blood, taken in connection with sensitization to the hapten diphenylcyclopropenone (DPC). All receptors come from a man in his forties with alopecia areata. Some clones in this sample may be carry-over from other donors' samples.

This clonotype occurred a few times. The chain combines TRBV2 with TRBJ1-2; D gene ambiguous. V lost 6 bases and J 4 bases, leaving 18 bases between the germline ends. The CDR3 has 15 residues. Per germline, CDR1 SNHLY and CDR2 FYNNEI. The CDR3 nucleotides read TGTGCCAGCAGAACCATCTTGGATCGGGGCTATGGCTACACCTTC. It specifies CASRTILDRGYGYTF.

The rearrangement links TRBV6-5 to TRBJ1-3; D perhaps matches TRBD1 (5 bases). This CDR3 contains 16 residues. Between the trimmed V and J ends, which lost 5 bases and 0 bases, there was a span of 14 bases. Germline V gene lookup returns CDR1 MNHEY and CDR2 SVGAGI. CDR3 amino acids: CASSTGLRVSGNTIYF. Written as DNA, the CDR3 is TGTGCCAGCAGTACGGGGCTAAGGGTCTCTGGAAACACCATATATTTT.

This clonotype has at least ten counts. The chain couples TRBV7-2 to TRBJ2-5, with a weak D call TRBD1 (6 bases). The length of the CDR3 is 19 residues. Trimming shortened V by 5 bases and J by 0 bases, and 25 bases separated the two germline ends. CDR1 and CDR2 from the germline V gene are SGHTA and FQGNSA. This CDR3 is CASSDAGAPSFWYQETQYF. The CDR3 DNA sequence: TGTGCCAGCAGCGACGCAGGGGCCCCAAGCTTTTGGTACCAAGAGACCCAGTACTTC.

This sequence joins TRBV24-1 and TRBJ2-1, with D perhaps matching TRBD2 (5 bases). Trimming pared 3 bases from V and 9 bases from J, leaving 14 bases between. Germline V gene lookup returns CDR1 KGHDR and CDR2 SFDVKD. The CDR3 contains 14 residues. The CDR3, as DNA: TGTGCCACCAGTGATACCGGTGGAACTAGTGAGCAGTTCTTC. Translation: CATSDTGGTSEQFF.

This clonotype has more than one count but fewer than ten. The genes are TRBV6-2 or TRBV6-3 and TRBJ2-7, with 12 nucleotides matching TRBD1. This CDR3 region has 17 residues. The J segment lost 3 bases and the V segment lost 6 bases, leaving 12 bases of the junction unmatched. Germline lookup yields CDR1 MNHEY and CDR2 SVGEGT. The CDR3 reads CASSWGQGAAGVYEQYV. For the CDR3, the DNA is TGTGCCAGCAGCTGGGGACAGGGGGCAGCGGGGGTCTACGAGCAGTACGTC.

This chain links TRBV7-8 with TRBJ2-3; D is possibly TRBD1 (6 bases). CDR3 length: 15 amino acids. V was shortened by 5 bases and J by 4 bases, with 16 bases between the two germline ends. CDR1 SGHVS and CDR2 FQNEAQ come from the germline V gene. CDR3 sequence: CASSLDRSPPDTQYF. In DNA, the CDR3 is TGTGCCAGCAGCCTCGACAGGTCCCCACCAGATACGCAGTATTTT.

A few counts support this clonotype. The V call is TRBV5-1, the J call TRBJ2-5, with 9 bases fitting TRBD2. The V gene's germline CDR1 is SGHRS and CDR2 YFSETQ. This CDR3 spans 14 amino acids. Trimming cost V 6 bases and J 2 bases; bases outside gene matches: 5. The CDR3 region is CASNSGSPQETQYF. CDR3 bases: TGCGCCAGCAATAGCGGGAGTCCACAAGAGACCCAGTACTTC.

This clonotype was observed many times. The chain carries TRBV20-1 and TRBJ1-4; D uncertain. Germline lookup yields CDR1 DFQATT and CDR2 SNEGSKA (reference sequence). Trimming took 6 bases from V and 5 from J, leaving 13 bases between them. This CDR3 region has 13 residues. The CDR3 here is CSALDAPNEKLFF. CDR3 DNA: TGCAGTGCGTTGGACGCTCCGAATGAAAAACTGTTTTTT.

This clonotype has ten or more counts. At one end the junction does not follow the germline gene, possibly because of a read error. The chain combines TRBV11-2 with TRBJ2-2; 7 nucleotides align to TRBD1. The CDR3 runs to 15 residues. CDR1 and CDR2 (germline): SGHAT, FQNNGV. The DNA of the CDR3 is TGTGCCAGCAGCATAGACAGGGTCAACACCGGGGAGCTGTTTTTT. It translates to CASSIDRVNTGELFF. Full variable domain (remainder filled in from reference TRBV11-2 and TRBJ2-2): EAGVAQSPRYKIIEKRQSVAFWCNPISGHATLYWYQQILGQGPKLLIQFQNNGVVDDSQLPKDRFSAERLKGVDSTLKIQPAKLEDSAVYLCASSIDRVNTGELFFGEGSRLTVL.

The genes are TRBV9 and TRBJ2-7, with D perhaps TRBD1 (5 bases). Trimming cost V 1 base and J 2 bases, with 10 bases left between them. This CDR3 has 14 residues. Looked up from germline, CDR1 is SGDLS and CDR2 is YYNGEE. The CDR3 bases are TGTGCCAGCAGCGTAACCGAGACAGCCTACGAGCAGTACTTC. Amino acids: CASSVTETAYEQYF.

In this sample, this clonotype turned up many times. V usage is TRBV6-2 or TRBV6-3 and J usage is TRBJ2-3; TRBD2 might be the D (7 bases). CDR1 MNHEY and CDR2 SVGEGT come from the germline V gene. V lost 2 bases and J 3 bases, leaving 12 bases between the germline ends. The CDR3 has 15 amino acids. CDR3 sequence: CASSYGGGGTDTQYF. For the CDR3, the DNA is TGTGCCAGCAGTTACGGAGGGGGAGGGACAGATACGCAGTATTTT.

This clonotype has a count of ten or more. The chain employs TRBV6-1 and TRBJ1-5, with D tentatively TRBD1 (5 bases). This CDR3 is 14 amino acids long. Germline V CDR1 and CDR2: MNHNS, SASEGT. Between the trimmed V and J ends, which lost 2 bases and 4 bases, there was a span of 9 bases. CDR3 amino acids: CASSEPEGNQPQHF. In DNA form, the CDR3 reads TGTGCCAGCAGTGAACCAGAGGGGAATCAGCCCCAGCATTTT.

The sample holds many counts of this clonotype. V gene TRBV28 combines with J gene TRBJ1-5; maybe TRBD1 (6 bases). The CDR3 runs 16 residues. CDR1 MDHEN and CDR2 SYDVKM come from the germline V gene. The V gene lost 3 bases and the J gene lost 3 bases, with 15 bases spanning the gap. Here the CDR3 reads CASSFPSGAINQPQHF. CDR3 DNA sequence: TGTGCCAGCAGTTTCCCATCGGGGGCCATCAATCAGCCCCAGCATTTT.

This clonotype was seen ten or more times. The chain couples TRBV7-2 to TRBJ1-1, with D perhaps matching TRBD1 (6 bases). The CDR3 is made up of 15 amino acids. CDR1 and CDR2 (germline): SGHTA, FQGNSA. Trimming left V 5 bases short and J 7 bases short, with 20 bases between. The CDR3 DNA follows: TGTGCCAGCAGCCTCTACCCACCGCCGGACAGTGAAGCTTTCTTT. Amino acid sequence: CASSLYPPPDSEAFF.

This rearrangement joins TRBV27 to TRBJ1-2; 10 positions agree with TRBD1. The CDR3 has 16 amino acids. With V trimmed by 4 bases and J by 1 base, 6 bases remained unmatched. Germline CDR1 and CDR2: MNHEY and SMNVEV (reference sequence). CDR3 bases: TGTGCCAGCAGTTCCCGGGGACAGGGGATTAACTATGGCTACACCTTC. Translating it yields CASSSRGQGINYGYTF.

This clonotype has ten or more counts. This chain links TRBV7-2 with TRBJ1-5; 7 bases line up with TRBD1. This CDR3 has 14 amino acids. The V and J ends lost 4 bases and 3 bases, in that order; junction bases with no gene match: 3. Looked up from germline, CDR1 is SGHTA and CDR2 is FQGNSA. The CDR3 here is CASSWDRNNQPQHF. DNA of the CDR3: TGTGCCAGCAGCTGGGACAGAAACAATCAGCCCCAGCATTTT.

This clonotype has a count of ten or more. This chain uses TRBV9 with TRBJ1-6; possible D gene TRBD1, 6 bases. Trimming took off 2 bases at V and 5 bases at J, with 8 bases between the two ends. The CDR3 has 14 amino acids. Germline V CDR1 and CDR2: SGDLS, YYNGEE. This chain's CDR3 is CASSVDSNNSPLHF. The CDR3 DNA reads as TGTGCCAGCAGCGTGGACAGCAATAATTCACCCCTCCACTTT.

Worth noting for this clonotype: A much more abundant neighbour one base away suggests this may be a read error. V and J are TRBV5-4 and TRBJ2-7; 13 bases agree with TRBD2. CDR1 and CDR2 from the germline V gene are SGHNT and YYREEE (reference sequence). This CDR3 has 15 residues. Losses at the gene ends were 3 bases for V and 2 bases for J; bases not matched to a gene: 2. The CDR3 DNA sequence: TGTGCCAGCAGCTGGGGGACTAGCGGGACCTACGAGCAGTACTTC. Residues: CASSWGTSGTYEQYF.

A few counts support this clonotype. The genes are TRBV20-1 and TRBJ1-2; 7 nucleotides align to TRBD1. Germline trimming cut 4 bases from V and 2 bases from J; bases unmatched to any gene: 13. The germline gives CDR1 DFQATT, CDR2 SNEGSKA (reference sequence). The length of the CDR3 is 16 residues. The CDR3 spells CSATTGATGVNYGYTF. CDR3 DNA: TGCAGTGCTACAACAGGGGCCACCGGGGTCAACTATGGCTACACCTTC.

This clonotype occurred a few times. The chain employs TRBV27 and TRBJ2-7, with no clear D. Trimming removed 3 bases at V and 6 bases at J, with 12 bases between. Germline V gene sequence: CDR1 MNHEY, CDR2 SMNVEV (reference sequence). The CDR3 has 13 amino acids. The CDR3 is CASSFFTNGEQYF. The CDR3 region has the DNA TGTGCCAGCAGTTTCTTCACCAACGGCGAGCAGTACTTC.

The chain couples TRBV28 to TRBJ2-1, with no clear D. V lost 0 bases and J 8 bases, leaving 2 bases between the germline ends. The CDR3 sequence is 11 residues long. CDR1 and CDR2 from the germline V gene are MDHEN and SYDVKM. The CDR3 loop reads CASSLWDEQFF. For the CDR3, the DNA is TGTGCCAGCAGTTTATGGGATGAGCAGTTCTTC.

This clonotype was counted a few times. CDR3 sequence: CASSVEPGGGNTIYF. The CDR3, as DNA: TGTGCCAGCAGCGTAGAACCCGGGGGGGGAAACACCATATATTTT. This chain joins TRBV9 and TRBJ1-3, with TRBD1 as a possible D gene (5 bases). Germline-derived CDR1 and CDR2 are SGDLS and YYNGEE. The CDR3 is made up of 15 amino acids. V was cut by 0 bases and J by 4 bases, with 11 bases left in between.

About this clonotype: The junction differs from germline at one of its ends, possibly a read error. The chain has TRBV14 and TRBJ2-3; tentative D call: TRBD2 (5 bases). The CDR3 is made up of 12 amino acids. The germline CDR1 and CDR2 sequences are SGHDN and FVKESK. CDR3 DNA sequence: TGTGCCGGCAGCCAGCGGACCCAATCGCAGTATTTT. Encoded protein: CAGSQRTQSQYF.

This clonotype was counted at least ten times. The chain is built from TRBV4-3 and TRBJ2-6; D is undetermined. Trimming pared 0 bases from V and 3 bases from J, leaving 15 bases between. This CDR3 is 18 amino acids long. The germline CDR1 and CDR2 sequences are LGHNA and YSLEER. The CDR3 coding sequence is TGCGCCAGCAGCCAAGAGCACCGGGCGTCACTTGGGGCCAACGTCCTGACTTTC. Protein sequence: CASSQEHRASLGANVLTF.

For this clonotype: One end of the junction varies from germline; a read error may be responsible. V and J are TRBV6-6 and TRBJ2-3, with a tentative D call TRBD1 (6 bases). Germline V CDR1 and CDR2: MNHNY, SVGAGI (reference sequence). The CDR3 consists of 14 residues. The CDR3 loop is CASSDSAGADTQYF. In DNA, the CDR3 is TGTGCCAGCAGTGACTCAGCAGGGGCAGATACGCAGTATTTT.

The V call is TRBV13, the J call TRBJ2-7; 7 nucleotides align to TRBD1. Trimming at V came to 6 bases and at J to 7 bases, leaving 9 bases not matched to a gene. The CDR3 is made up of 13 amino acids. Germline V gene data show CDR1 as PRHDT and CDR2 as FYEKMQ (reference sequence). This chain's CDR3 is CASSSTGLGEQYF. The CDR3 region has the DNA TGTGCCAGCAGTTCGACAGGGTTGGGAGAGCAGTACTTC.

The chain links TRBV29-1 to TRBJ2-1; possible D gene TRBD2, 5 bases. This CDR3 comprises 13 residues. V was cut by 5 bases and J by 2 bases, with 10 bases left in between. Germline values: CDR1 SQVTM, CDR2 ANQGSEA. CDR3 amino acids: CSVRRGTYNEQFF. The CDR3 DNA sequence: TGCAGCGTTCGCCGGGGAACCTACAATGAGCAGTTCTTC.

This clonotype has just a few counts. The rearrangement links TRBV28 to TRBJ2-7; TRBD2 agrees at 8 bases. The CDR3 is made up of 13 amino acids. Germline V gene lookup returns CDR1 MDHEN and CDR2 SYDVKM. The CDR3 is CTTLSGAPYEQYV. The CDR3, as DNA: TGTACCACTCTTAGCGGGGCCCCCTACGAGCAGTACGTC.

The chain employs TRBV6-2 or TRBV6-3 and TRBJ2-5; D is possibly TRBD1 or TRBD2 (6 bases each). Germline V gene data show CDR1 as MNHEY and CDR2 as SVGEGT. The V and J ends lost 7 bases and 5 bases respectively, with 17 bases between them. The CDR3 has 14 residues. CDR3 sequence (DNA): TGTGCCAGCACCAAGACAGGAGGAGGGGAGACCCAGTACTTC. It translates to CASTKTGGGETQYF.